The 21 T cell receptor beta chains below come from one sample, sequenced in a study of beta chain features in type 1 diabetes. Investigators reverse transcribed all isolated RNA, so they sequenced expressed TCRB transcripts. Repertoires were generated with immunoSEQ multiplex PCR, while TCRdb's copy carries only in-frame clones and drops some. Here the sample spans under 350,000 clones, approximately 8.1% being singletons. Material: central memory CD4+ T cells from blood. The receptor set was obtained from a woman aged 18-30 years in good health.

This clone was detected ten times or more. Other DNA sequences in the same sample also yield this CDR3. The chain is built from TRBV28 and TRBJ1-5; D possibly corresponds to TRBD1 (5 bases). The V gene's germline CDR1 is MDHEN and CDR2 SYDVKM. The germline V and J ends were trimmed by 2 bases and 4 bases, with 12 bases remaining between them. The CDR3 is 15 amino acids. The CDR3: CASSLGGSFNQPQHF. The CDR3 DNA reads TGTGCCAGCAGTTTAGGGGGGAGCTTTAATCAGCCCCAGCATTTT. The whole variable domain, filled in from reference TRBV28 and TRBJ1-5, reads DVKVTQSSRYLVKRTGEKVFLECVQDMDHENMFWYRQDPGLGLRLIYFSYDVKMKEKGDIPEGYSVSREKKERFSLILESASTNQTSMYLCASSLGGSFNQPQHFGDGTRLSIL.

This clone was seen more than once but under ten times. V is TRBV10-3 and J is TRBJ1-1; the D is unclear. This CDR3 is built from 14 residues. The ends were cut back, 2 bases at V and 8 bases at J, with 15 bases in the middle. Germline CDR1 ENHRY, CDR2 SYGVKD. This chain's CDR3 is CAISEAGRDYEAFF. CDR3 DNA sequence: TGTGCCATCAGTGAGGCGGGGAGAGATTACGAAGCTTTCTTT.

The gene calls are TRBV6-1 and TRBJ1-5, with D possibly matching TRBD1 (5 bases). Trimming cost V 2 bases and J 0 bases, with 11 bases left between them. CDR3 length: 16 residues. Germline CDR1 reads MNHNS; CDR2 reads SASEGT. This chain's CDR3 is CASSERRGYSNQPQHF. The CDR3 nucleotides are TGTGCCAGCAGTGAAAGGCGGGGGTATAGCAATCAGCCCCAGCATTTT.

This chain uses TRBV9 with TRBJ2-1, with D hard to call. V was shortened by 1 base and J by 6 bases, with 8 bases between the two germline ends. Germline lookup yields CDR1 SGDLS and CDR2 YYNGEE. The CDR3 has 13 amino acids. CDR3 protein: CASSVTMANEQFF. Here the CDR3 DNA reads TGTGCCAGCAGCGTAACCATGGCCAATGAGCAGTTCTTC. The full variable domain, rest sourced from reference TRBV9 and TRBJ2-1, is DSGVTQTPKHLITATGQRVTLRCSPRSGDLSVYWYQQSLDQGLQFLIQYYNGEERAKGNILERFSAQQFPDLHSELNLSSLELGDSALYFCASSVTMANEQFFGPGTRLTVL.

Many counts were recorded for this clone. The rearrangement links TRBV14 to TRBJ2-5; TRBD2 agrees at 8 bases. Losses at the gene ends were 2 bases for V and 3 bases for J; bases not matched to a gene: 11. The CDR3 spans 17 residues. Germline V CDR1 and CDR2: SGHDN, FVKESK. The CDR3 DNA reads as TGTGCCAGCAGCCAACGCTGGGCCGGCGGGGGGAAAGAGACCCAGTACTTC. Amino acids: CASSQRWAGGGKETQYF.

The chain is built from TRBV6-6 and TRBJ2-1; D unclear. The ends were cut back, 0 bases at V and 0 bases at J, with 6 bases in the middle. Germline V CDR1 and CDR2: MNHNY, SVGAGI (reference sequence). The CDR3 spans 15 residues. CDR3 in amino acids: CASSYSQSSYNEQFF. DNA for the CDR3: TGTGCCAGCAGTTACTCGCAGAGCTCCTACAATGAGCAGTTCTTC.

The chain has TRBV28 and TRBJ1-2; 9 bases map to TRBD1. Germline V gives CDR1 MDHEN, CDR2 SYDVKM. The CDR3 has 14 residues. The ends lost 6 bases at V and 6 bases at J; junction bases unmatched: 8. CDR3 nucleotides: TGTGCCAGCAGAACCGGGACAGGGCGAGATGGCTACACCTTC. Amino acid sequence: CASRTGTGRDGYTF.

This clone was recorded a few times. J is TRBJ1-3 and V is TRBV7-8, with 9 bases lining up with TRBD1. The CDR3 extends over 14 amino acids. The junction had 12 bases not matched to a gene; V was cut back by 10 bases and J by 8 bases. Germline loops: CDR1 SGHVS, CDR2 FQNEAQ. CDR3 bases: TGTGCCACCAGGGTGGACAGGGGAACGGACACCATATATTTT. It specifies CATRVDRGTDTIYF.

The chain carries TRBV5-1 and TRBJ2-5, with TRBD1 as a possible D gene (6 bases). Trimming removed 0 bases from V and 1 base from J, with 10 bases in between. The CDR3 has 15 residues. Germline assignment: CDR1 SGHRS and CDR2 YFSETQ. CDR3 bases: TGCGCCAGCAGCTTGGGGGGGCGCGTCCAAGAGACCCAGTACTTC. As protein: CASSLGGRVQETQYF.

This clone was detected many times. This chain joins TRBV5-6 and TRBJ1-6; possibly TRBD1 for D (5 bases). Germline V gives CDR1 SGHDT, CDR2 YYEEEE. CDR3 length: 14 residues. V was trimmed by 0 bases and J by 7 bases, leaving 8 bases between them. CDR3 sequence (DNA): TGTGCCAGCAGCTTGGAGAGGGACAATTCACCCCTCCACTTT. It is translated as CASSLERDNSPLHF.

The J gene is TRBJ2-5, the V gene TRBV21-1; the D call TRBD1 from the table was never checked on the DNA. TRBV21-1 is marked as a pseudogene. The CDR3 length is 15 residues. The CDR3, as DNA: TGTGCCAGCAGCGTGAATGCAGGAACCATAGAGACCCAGTACTTC. Translating it yields CASSVNAGTIETQYF.

This clone has a handful of counts. This chain uses TRBV29-1 with TRBJ1-1; D ambiguous. With 4 bases removed from V and 3 bases from J, the gap between germline ends came to 6 bases. Germline V gene data show CDR1 as SQVTM and CDR2 as ANQGSEA. CDR3 length: 11 amino acids. The CDR3, as DNA: TGCAGCGTTGGGGTCTACACTGAAGCTTTCTTT. It translates to CSVGVYTEAFF.

A few counts support this clone. This chain connects TRBV7-9 to TRBJ2-5, with a tentative D call TRBD2 (5 bases). The CDR3 extends over 17 amino acids. Trimming took off 3 bases at V and 1 base at J, with 18 bases between the two ends. Germline lookup yields CDR1 SEHNR and CDR2 FQNEAQ (reference sequence). CDR3 DNA: TGTGCCAGCAGCTTGATCGCAACCGTAGCGACCCAAGAGACCCAGTACTTC. Translating it yields CASSLIATVATQETQYF.

This clone was observed a few times. CDR3 amino acids: CASSFSRAGELFF. Here the CDR3 DNA reads TGTGCCAGCAGCTTTTCCCGAGCCGGGGAGCTGTTTTTT. The rearrangement uses TRBV7-8 and TRBJ2-2, with D unclear. This CDR3 is built from 13 residues. Trimming pared 3 bases from V and 6 bases from J, leaving 8 bases between. Germline loops: CDR1 SGHVS, CDR2 FQNEAQ.

Notes on this clone: In the same sample, other DNA sequences code for this CDR3. V is TRBV6-5 and J is TRBJ1-2; 7 positions agree with TRBD1. Trimming took 6 bases from V and 2 from J; bases not matched to a gene: 6. This CDR3 has 14 residues. Germline CDR1 and CDR2: MNHEY and SVGAGI. The CDR3 protein is CASSRQGRNYGYTF. DNA for the CDR3: TGTGCCAGCAGCAGACAGGGTCGGAACTATGGCTACACCTTC.

This clone has only a few counts. This sequence joins TRBV7-3 and TRBJ2-1; 10 bases line up with TRBD2. CDR1 is SGHTA and CDR2 is FQGTGA in the germline V gene. V was pared by 4 bases and J by 5 bases, with 2 bases of the junction left unmatched. The CDR3 is 14 amino acids. CDR3 sequence reads: CASSSGLADNEQFF. The CDR3 region has the DNA TGTGCCAGCAGCTCAGGACTAGCGGACAATGAGCAGTTCTTC. Drawing the rest from reference TRBV7-3 and TRBJ2-1, the complete variable domain is GAGVSQTPSNKVTEKGKYVELRCDPISGHTALYWYRQSLGQGPEFLIYFQGTGAADDSGLPNDRFFAVRPEGSVSTLKIQRTERGDSAVYLCASSSGLADNEQFFGPGTRLTVL.

In this sample, this clone turned up a few times. The chain is built from TRBV6-5 and TRBJ1-5, with 8 bases fitting TRBD1. There are 13 residues in the CDR3. Trimming took 9 bases from V and 9 from J; bases not matched to a gene: 10. Germline lookup yields CDR1 MNHEY and CDR2 SVGAGI. CDR3 protein: CASSGQGISPQHF. CDR3 in DNA: TGTGCCAGTTCCGGACAGGGAATATCGCCCCAGCATTTT.

This clone has a handful of counts. The gene calls are TRBV7-8 and TRBJ2-5; 14 bases are a match to TRBD2. V shed 3 bases and J 4 bases; nucleotides not matched to a gene: 1. Germline CDR1 reads SGHVS; CDR2 reads FQNEAQ. CDR3 length: 15 amino acids. The CDR3 nucleotides read TGTGCCAGCAGCTTGACTAGCGGGAGGGGAGAGACCCAGTACTTC. Its translation is CASSLTSGRGETQYF. The whole variable domain, remainder taken from reference TRBV7-8 and TRBJ2-5, is GAGVSQSPRYKVAKRGQDVALRCDPISGHVSLFWYQQALGQGPEFLTYFQNEAQLDKSGLPSDRFFAERPEGSVSTLKIQRTQQEDSAVYLCASSLTSGRGETQYFGPGTRLLVL.

The genes are TRBV7-9 and TRBJ2-2; D is perhaps TRBD1 (5 bases). V was pared by 5 bases and J by 4 bases, with 14 bases between. There are 15 residues in the CDR3. CDR1 and CDR2 from the germline V gene are SEHNR and FQNEAQ (reference sequence). CDR3 protein: CASSPPGRATGELFF. DNA for the CDR3: TGTGCCAGCAGCCCCCCGGGCAGGGCCACCGGGGAGCTGTTTTTT. Supplemented by reference TRBV7-9 and TRBJ2-2, the full variable domain reads DTGVSQNPRHKITKRGQNVTFRCDPISEHNRLYWYRQTLGQGPEFLTYFQNEAQLEKSRLLSDRFSAERPKGSFSTLEIQRTEQGDSAMYLCASSPPGRATGELFFGEGSRLTVL.

The V call is TRBV4-3, the J call TRBJ1-4, with unresolved D. Trimming cost V 0 bases and J 6 bases, with 11 bases left between them. The CDR3 totals 15 residues. CDR1 and CDR2 (germline): LGHNA, YSLEER. CDR3 region: CASSQDSGRDEKLFF. The CDR3 DNA is TGCGCCAGCAGCCAAGATAGTGGGCGGGATGAAAAACTGTTTTTT.

This clone was counted a few times. CDR3: CASSLATGVAGANVLTF. The CDR3 coding sequence is TGTGCCAGCAGCTTAGCAACGGGGGTGGCTGGGGCCAACGTCCTGACTTTC. The chain has TRBV7-6 and TRBJ2-6; TRBD2 might be the D (6 bases). This CDR3 contains 17 residues. Germline values: CDR1 SGHVS, CDR2 FNYEAQ. The V end lost 0 bases, the J end lost 2 bases, and 11 bases lay between the germline ends.